This T cell receptor (beta chain) was sequenced in a study of kidney transplant recipient with SARS-CoV-2 infection. The CDR3 runs to 14 residues. The ends were cut back, 4 bases at V and 2 bases at J, with 12 bases in the middle. The V gene's germline CDR1 is LNHDA and CDR2 SQIVND (reference sequence). TCRdb fed the reads into MiXCR, producing one record per CDR3 protein. Of approximately 240,000 distinct CDR3 sequences in the sample, 25% to 30% were seen once. This clonotype was seen repeatedly, ten times or more. The input for sequencing was a blood sample, taken at baseline and between days 110 and 120 from a kidney transplant recipient. The chain links TRBV19 to TRBJ2-7; D unclear. The source is a male patient aged 25 to 39 who had COVID-19 and was a kidney transplant recipient. Some of these T cells may belong to the graft donor. This CDR3 reads CASSKTTHTYEQYF. In DNA, the CDR3 is TGTGCCAGTAGTAAAACGACTCATACCTACGAGCAGTACTTC.